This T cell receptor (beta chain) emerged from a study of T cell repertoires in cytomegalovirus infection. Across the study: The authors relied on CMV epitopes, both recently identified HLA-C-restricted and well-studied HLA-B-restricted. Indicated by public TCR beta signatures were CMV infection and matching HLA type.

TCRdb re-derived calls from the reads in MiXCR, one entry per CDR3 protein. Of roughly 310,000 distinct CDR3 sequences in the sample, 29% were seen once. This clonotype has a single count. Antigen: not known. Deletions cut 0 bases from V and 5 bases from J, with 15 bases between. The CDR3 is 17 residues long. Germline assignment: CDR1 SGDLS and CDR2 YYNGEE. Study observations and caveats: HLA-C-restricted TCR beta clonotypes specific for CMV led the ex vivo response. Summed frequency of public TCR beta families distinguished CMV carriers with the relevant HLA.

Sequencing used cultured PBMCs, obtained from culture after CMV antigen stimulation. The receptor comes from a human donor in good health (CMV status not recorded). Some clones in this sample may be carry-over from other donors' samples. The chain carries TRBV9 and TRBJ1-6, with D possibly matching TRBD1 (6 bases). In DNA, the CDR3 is TGTGCCAGCAGCGTAGAAGGGGGACTGGGGGATAATTCACCCCTCCACTTT. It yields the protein CASSVEGGLGDNSPLHF.